These 30 T cell receptor beta chains were sequenced from one sample in a study of T cell repertoires in cytomegalovirus infection. A single record per CDR3 protein comes from TCRdb applying MiXCR to the reads. Among tens of thousands of distinct CDR3 sequences, more than 20% were seen once, and the ten largest hold roughly 80%. These TCRs are of unknown antigen specificity. The sequenced sample was PBMCs, sequenced either directly or after in vitro stimulation (not recorded which). These receptors were taken from a human donor in good health (CMV status not recorded). Some clones in this sample may be carry-over from other donors' samples.

The sample holds many counts of this clonotype. This chain uses TRBV11-2 with TRBJ1-2; D not resolved. The CDR3 consists of 15 residues. Germline assignment: CDR1 SGHAT and CDR2 FQNNGV. Trimming stripped 5 bases from V and 4 bases from J, with 17 bases between. CDR3 sequence: CASSHPRIFSYGYTF. CDR3 DNA: TGTGCCAGCAGCCACCCCAGGATCTTTAGCTATGGCTACACCTTC.

The V call is TRBV7-6, the J call TRBJ2-1; 8 nucleotides align to TRBD1. Per the germline V gene, CDR1 is SGHVS and CDR2 is FNYEAQ. This CDR3 spans 13 amino acids. V trimming: 1 base; J trimming: 9 bases; junction bases outside the gene matches: 2. CDR3 nucleotides: TGTGCCAGCAGCTTAGGGACAGGGTTTGAGCAGTTCTTC. Translated, it gives CASSLGTGFEQFF.

The genes are TRBV20-1 and TRBJ1-2; 8 nucleotides match TRBD1. This CDR3 spans 13 amino acids. V lost 4 bases to trimming and J lost 3 bases; unmatched junction nucleotides: 4. The germline gives CDR1 DFQATT, CDR2 SNEGSKA (reference sequence). CDR3 protein: CSATGGVDYGYTF. CDR3 nucleotide sequence: TGCAGTGCTACAGGGGGCGTTGACTATGGCTACACCTTC.

This chain links TRBV3-1 with TRBJ1-1; perhaps TRBD1 as D (5 bases). With 0 bases removed from V and 4 bases from J, the gap between germline ends came to 18 bases. CDR3 length: 17 amino acids. CDR1 and CDR2 (germline): LGHDT, YNNKEL (reference sequence). CDR3 protein: CASSQEFGGVGGTEAFF. The CDR3 bases are TGTGCCAGCAGCCAAGAGTTTGGGGGAGTAGGTGGCACTGAAGCTTTCTTT.

The chain employs TRBV14 and TRBJ2-1; TRBD2 agrees at 8 bases. With 6 bases clipped from V and 0 bases from J, the junction kept 7 bases outside the gene matches. This CDR3 is built from 16 residues. The germline gives CDR1 SGHDN, CDR2 FVKESK. The CDR3 bases are TGTGCCAGCAGTCCTTTAGCGGGGAACTCCTACAATGAGCAGTTCTTC. Its translation: CASSPLAGNSYNEQFF.

The chain uses TRBV5-6 and TRBJ2-5; D is unresolved. The CDR3 has 14 amino acids. Per the germline V gene, CDR1 is SGHDT and CDR2 is YYEEEE. The V end was cut by 0 bases, the J end by 4 bases, with 10 bases between. The CDR3 coding sequence is TGTGCCAGCAGCTTGGGGGGAAGTGGAGAGACCCAGTACTTC. It specifies CASSLGGSGETQYF.

This clonotype has only a few counts. The V and J genes are TRBV6-6 and TRBJ2-7; 7 nucleotides line up with TRBD1. CDR3 size: 13 residues. Losses at the gene ends were 6 bases for V and 3 bases for J; bases not matched to a gene: 5. CDR1 is MNHNY, CDR2 SVGAGI, per germline (reference sequence). This CDR3 is CASSLGQHYEQYV. The CDR3 nucleotides are TGTGCCAGCAGCCTGGGACAGCACTACGAGCAGTACGTC.

V gene TRBV6-2 or TRBV6-3 combines with J gene TRBJ2-7; 7 bases fit TRBD2. CDR3 length: 13 residues. Germline values: CDR1 MNHEY, CDR2 SVGEGT. The J segment lost 0 bases and the V segment lost 10 bases, leaving 6 bases of the junction unmatched. The CDR3: CATKGGSSYEQYF. The CDR3 bases are TGTGCCACCAAGGGCGGGAGCTCCTACGAGCAGTACTTC.

This chain connects TRBV12-3 or TRBV12-4 to TRBJ1-1; D is uncertain. This CDR3 comprises 14 residues. The V gene lost 5 bases and the J gene lost 3 bases, with 13 bases spanning the gap. CDR3 loop: CASSVDWKDTEAFF. The CDR3 nucleotides read TGTGCCAGCAGTGTCGACTGGAAAGACACTGAAGCTTTCTTT.

The chain carries TRBV7-2 and TRBJ2-1, with 11 bases fitting TRBD2. CDR1 and CDR2 from the germline V gene are SGHTA and FQGNSA. V lost 5 bases, J lost 6 bases, and 9 bases stayed unmatched. CDR3 length: 16 amino acids. The CDR3 sequence: CASSPFGTSGANEQFF. In nucleotides, the CDR3 is TGTGCCAGCAGCCCTTTCGGGACTAGCGGTGCCAATGAGCAGTTCTTC.

In its sample, this clonotype was seen many times. The chain combines TRBV7-9 with TRBJ1-5; tentative D call: TRBD1 (5 bases). CDR3 length: 14 residues. V was clipped by 2 bases and J by 3 bases, with 8 bases between them. Looked up from germline, CDR1 is SEHNR and CDR2 is FQNEAQ (reference sequence). DNA of the CDR3: TGTGCCAGCAGCTTATCAGGGCCCAATCAGCCCCAGCATTTT. This gives the protein CASSLSGPNQPQHF.

A few counts support this clonotype. The genes are TRBV7-2 and TRBJ2-3, with 8 bases aligning to TRBD2. The length of the CDR3 is 14 residues. J was trimmed by 3 bases and V by 8 bases; bases with no gene match: 7. Germline V gene sequence: CDR1 SGHTA, CDR2 FQGNSA. CDR3 nucleotides: TGTGCCAGCCAGGCGGGAGGTTGGACAGATACGCAGTATTTT. Its translation: CASQAGGWTDTQYF.

This sequence joins TRBV20-1 and TRBJ2-1; 8 nucleotides match TRBD2. J was trimmed by 4 bases and V by 6 bases; bases with no gene match: 11. Germline CDR1 is DFQATT and CDR2 is SNEGSKA (reference sequence). The CDR3 runs to 15 residues. This chain's CDR3 is CSASRLAGAYNEQFF. In DNA form, the CDR3 reads TGCAGTGCCAGTCGCCTAGCGGGCGCGTACAATGAGCAGTTCTTC.

The sample holds one count of this clonotype. The J gene is TRBJ2-5, the V gene TRBV5-6; the D gene is possibly TRBD1 (5 bases). Germline loops: CDR1 SGHDT, CDR2 YYEEEE. The V gene lost 7 bases and the J gene lost 3 bases, with 22 bases spanning the gap. CDR3 size: 16 residues. The CDR3 sequence is CASDAGLGLGKETQYF. The DNA of the CDR3 is TGTGCCAGCGACGCAGGGTTAGGCCTTGGGAAAGAGACCCAGTACTTC.

This clonotype was counted many times. The chain is built from TRBV7-2 and TRBJ1-5; TRBD1 might be the D (5 bases). The V end was cut by 7 bases, the J end by 3 bases, with 25 bases between. This CDR3 comprises 18 residues. Germline CDR1 SGHTA, CDR2 FQGNSA. Here the CDR3 DNA reads TGTGCCAGCATCCGGGACGGAGGGCCAACTAGGGACAATCAGCCCCAGCATTTT. Residues: CASIRDGGPTRDNQPQHF.

The gene calls are TRBV2 and TRBJ2-7, with D maybe TRBD1 (6 bases). Trimming left V 5 bases short and J 6 bases short, with 14 bases between. The germline V gene encodes CDR1 SNHLY and CDR2 FYNNEI. The CDR3 extends over 13 amino acids. CDR3 nucleotides: TGTGCCAGCAGTCGGGACACCCGAACCGAGCAGTACTTC. Translation: CASSRDTRTEQYF.

The CDR3 sequence: CASLTGGRGDYNEQFF. The CDR3 DNA reads as TGTGCCAGCTTGACTGGCGGGAGGGGGGACTACAATGAGCAGTTCTTC. The chain links TRBV12-3 or TRBV12-4 to TRBJ2-1, with TRBD2 matching 9 bases. V gave up 8 bases and J gave up 3 bases; unmatched junction bases: 11. The CDR3 spans 16 residues.

This clonotype was detected a few times. The rearrangement joins TRBV7-3 to TRBJ2-1; TRBD2 matches at 8 bases. Trimming at V came to 6 bases and at J to 6 bases, leaving 10 bases not matched to a gene. The CDR3 consists of 15 residues. Germline CDR1 reads SGHTA; CDR2 reads FQGTGA. CDR3 bases: TGTGCCAGCAGTCCCGGTCTAGCGGGTAGCAATGAGCAGTTCTTC. Its protein is CASSPGLAGSNEQFF.

This clonotype was seen ten or more times. The chain employs TRBV6-5 and TRBJ1-5; tentatively, D is TRBD1 (6 bases). CDR3 length: 15 amino acids. V was clipped by 2 bases and J by 2 bases, with 10 bases between them. Germline V gene data show CDR1 as MNHEY and CDR2 as SVGAGI. The CDR3 here is CASSYGGAGNQPQHF. CDR3 in DNA: TGTGCCAGCAGTTACGGGGGGGCCGGCAATCAGCCCCAGCATTTT.

This clonotype has at least ten counts. The chain links TRBV7-2 to TRBJ2-1, with D maybe TRBD2 (6 bases). The germline V gene has CDR1 SGHTA and CDR2 FQGNSA. This CDR3 region has 18 residues. The V gene lost 0 bases and the J gene lost 3 bases, with 18 bases spanning the gap. CDR3 DNA sequence: TGTGCCAGCAGCTTAGCATGGGACGGAGGGAATCTCTACAATGAGCAGTTCTTC. It yields the protein CASSLAWDGGNLYNEQFF.

The chain combines TRBV12-3 or TRBV12-4 with TRBJ1-2; D uncertain. V gave up 4 bases and J gave up 4 bases, with 10 bases separating them. The CDR3 has 13 residues. CDR3: CASSYSGGYGYTF. The CDR3 nucleotides are TGTGCCAGCAGTTACTCAGGTGGCTATGGCTACACCTTC.

This clonotype was detected only a few times. The genes are TRBV7-2 and TRBJ2-3; 11 bases map to TRBD2. The CDR3 extends over 14 amino acids. Germline values: CDR1 SGHTA, CDR2 FQGNSA. V shed 5 bases and J 9 bases; nucleotides not matched to a gene: 7. The CDR3 loop reads CASSPTSGSWTQYF. The CDR3 DNA sequence: TGTGCCAGCAGCCCCACTAGCGGGAGTTGGACGCAGTATTTT.

This sequence joins TRBV19 and TRBJ1-6, with 9 bases fitting TRBD1. The CDR3 sequence is 16 residues long. V lost 3 bases to trimming and J lost 6 bases; unmatched junction nucleotides: 6. Germline values: CDR1 LNHDA, CDR2 SQIVND (reference sequence). CDR3 sequence (DNA): TGTGCCAGTAGTATCTGGGCGACAGGGGGTAATTCACCCCTCCACTTT. Translated: CASSIWATGGNSPLHF.

This chain links TRBV6-2 or TRBV6-3 with TRBJ1-2; TRBD1 matches 7 bases. The junction had 14 bases not matched to a gene; V was cut back by 8 bases and J by 8 bases. This CDR3 has 14 residues. CDR1 is MNHEY, CDR2 SVGEGT, per germline. The CDR3 region has the DNA TGTGCCAGCGGCCGGACAGGATCCCTCGGGGGCTACACCTTC. Translating gives CASGRTGSLGGYTF.

This clonotype occurred once. The rearrangement links TRBV19 to TRBJ1-5; D remains ambiguous. Trimming took off 0 bases at V and 3 bases at J, with 6 bases between the two ends. The CDR3 totals 14 residues. The germline V gene has CDR1 LNHDA and CDR2 SQIVND (reference sequence). The CDR3 sequence is CASSIEPFNQPQHF. The CDR3 coding sequence is TGTGCCAGTAGTATAGAGCCCTTCAATCAGCCCCAGCATTTT.

The chain joins TRBV15 to TRBJ2-7, with 10 positions matching TRBD2. The CDR3 spans 14 residues. Germline V gene data show CDR1 as LNHNV and CDR2 as YYDKDF (reference sequence). V shed 4 bases and J 4 bases; nucleotides not matched to a gene: 4. The CDR3 reads CATSNRLAGYEQYV. CDR3 DNA sequence: TGTGCCACCAGCAACCGACTAGCGGGTTACGAGCAGTACGTC.

V usage is TRBV4-3 and J usage is TRBJ2-6, with 8 bases lining up with TRBD1. This CDR3 spans 19 amino acids. Per the germline V gene, CDR1 is LGHNA and CDR2 is YSLEER. Trimming cost V 0 bases and J 3 bases; bases outside gene matches: 10. The CDR3 loop is CASSQDSGQGLRGANVLTF. Written as DNA, the CDR3 is TGCGCCAGCAGCCAAGATAGTGGACAGGGATTACGTGGGGCCAACGTCCTGACTTTC.

The rearrangement joins TRBV7-2 to TRBJ1-1; D not resolved. The CDR3 sequence is 14 residues long. Germline CDR1 SGHTA, CDR2 FQGNSA. The V and J ends lost 5 bases and 0 bases respectively, with 10 bases between them. The chain's CDR3 is CASSPRAMNTEAFF. CDR3 bases: TGTGCCAGCAGCCCGCGCGCTATGAACACTGAAGCTTTCTTT.

This clonotype appeared a few times. The chain couples TRBV19 to TRBJ2-1; D perhaps matches TRBD1 (5 bases). The CDR3 has 15 residues. The V end was cut by 3 bases, the J end by 5 bases, with 14 bases between. CDR1 is LNHDA, CDR2 SQIVND, per germline (reference sequence). DNA of the CDR3: TGTGCCAGTAGTATGATGGCAGGGATTCACAATGAGCAGTTCTTC. It translates to CASSMMAGIHNEQFF.

The rearrangement uses TRBV7-2 and TRBJ1-5, with a tentative D call TRBD1 (5 bases). The germline gives CDR1 SGHTA, CDR2 FQGNSA. The CDR3 is 13 residues long. The ends were cut back, 3 bases at V and 6 bases at J, with 9 bases in the middle. CDR3 in DNA: TGTGCCAGCAGCTTCCGGGGGGGTCAGCCCCAGCATTTT. Its translation: CASSFRGGQPQHF. The full variable domain, in which reference TRBV7-2 and TRBJ1-5 provide the parts outside the CDR3, is GAGVSQSPSNKVTEKGKDVELRCDPISGHTALYWYRQSLGQGLEFLIYFQGNSAPDKSGLPSDRFSAERTGGSVSTLTIQRTQQEDSAVYLCASSFRGGQPQHFGDGTRLSIL.